This T cell receptor (beta chain) was recovered during a study of response to subunit inactivated influenza vaccine. TCRdb called the RT-PCR reads again in MiXCR, with one record for every CDR3 protein. The sample yields hundreds of thousands of distinct CDR3 sequences, approximately 15% seen once. CDR1 is ENHRY and CDR2 is SYGVKD in the germline V gene. The CDR3 is made up of 15 amino acids. Unmatched junction bases numbered 6, after V lost 4 bases and J lost 0 bases. The rearrangement links TRBV10-3 to TRBJ2-7; the match to TRBD1 covers 7 bases. This receptor was identified in a man aged 50 or older who received an inactivated influenza vaccine. Material: PBMCs from blood, obtained roughly 13 days after vaccination. The CDR3 loop reads CAISGRTGLSYEQYF. The CDR3 nucleotides are TGTGCCATCAGTGGGAGGACAGGACTCTCCTACGAGCAGTACTTC.